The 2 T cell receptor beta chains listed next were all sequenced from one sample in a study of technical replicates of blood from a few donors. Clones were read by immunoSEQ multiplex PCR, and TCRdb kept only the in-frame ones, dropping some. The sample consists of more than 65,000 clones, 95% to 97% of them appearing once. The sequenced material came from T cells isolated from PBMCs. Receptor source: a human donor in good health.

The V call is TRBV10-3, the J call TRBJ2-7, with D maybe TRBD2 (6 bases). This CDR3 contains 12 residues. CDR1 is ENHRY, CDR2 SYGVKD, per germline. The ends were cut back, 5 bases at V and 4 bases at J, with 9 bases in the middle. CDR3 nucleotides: TGTGCCATCAGTCCGGAGGGGTACGAGCAGTACTTC. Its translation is CAISPEGYEQYF.

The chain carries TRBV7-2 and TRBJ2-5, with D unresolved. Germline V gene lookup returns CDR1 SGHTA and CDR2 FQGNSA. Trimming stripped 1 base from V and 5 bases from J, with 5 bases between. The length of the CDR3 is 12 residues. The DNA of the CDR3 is TGTGCCAGCAGCTTAGTATCCGAGACCCAGTACTTC. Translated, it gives CASSLVSETQYF.